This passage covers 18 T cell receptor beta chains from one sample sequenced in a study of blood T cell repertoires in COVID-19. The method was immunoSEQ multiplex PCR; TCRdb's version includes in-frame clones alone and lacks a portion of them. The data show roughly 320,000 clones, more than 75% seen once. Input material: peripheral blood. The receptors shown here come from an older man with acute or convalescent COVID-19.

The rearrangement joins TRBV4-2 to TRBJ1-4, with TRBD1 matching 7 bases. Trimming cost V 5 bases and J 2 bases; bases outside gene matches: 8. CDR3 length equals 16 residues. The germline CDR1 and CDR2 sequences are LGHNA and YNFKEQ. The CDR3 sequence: CASSSRQGLTNEKLFF. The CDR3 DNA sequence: TGTGCCAGCAGCTCCCGACAGGGCCTTACTAATGAAAAACTGTTTTTT.

CDR3 nucleotides: TGTGCCAGCAGGGCGGGACAGGGTTTTGAAAAACTGTTTTTT. Its protein is CASRAGQGFEKLFF. The chain couples TRBV6-6 to TRBJ1-4; the match to TRBD1 covers 9 bases. The germline V gene has CDR1 MNHNY and CDR2 SVGAGI (reference sequence). V dropped 6 bases and J dropped 7; count of bases not matched to a gene: 6. There are 14 residues in the CDR3.

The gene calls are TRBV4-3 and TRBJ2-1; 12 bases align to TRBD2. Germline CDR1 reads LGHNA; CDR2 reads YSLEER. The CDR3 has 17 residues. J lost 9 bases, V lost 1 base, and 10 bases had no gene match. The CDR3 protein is CASSQGLAGGSVGEQFF. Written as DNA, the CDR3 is TGCGCCAGCAGCCAAGGGCTAGCGGGAGGGTCAGTCGGTGAGCAGTTCTTC.

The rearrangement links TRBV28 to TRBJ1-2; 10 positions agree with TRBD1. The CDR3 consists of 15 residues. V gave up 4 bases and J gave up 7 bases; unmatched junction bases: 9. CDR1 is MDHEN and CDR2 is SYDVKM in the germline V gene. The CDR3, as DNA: TGTGCCAGCAGTTCCTCCGGGACAGGGGATCGTGGCTACACCTTC. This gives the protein CASSSSGTGDRGYTF.

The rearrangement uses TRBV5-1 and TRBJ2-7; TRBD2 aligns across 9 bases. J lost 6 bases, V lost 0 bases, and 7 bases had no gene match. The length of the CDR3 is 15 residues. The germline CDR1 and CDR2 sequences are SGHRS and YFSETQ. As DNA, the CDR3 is TGCGCCAGCAGCTTGGGACCGGGACTAGCATCCGAGCAGTACTTC. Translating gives CASSLGPGLASEQYF.

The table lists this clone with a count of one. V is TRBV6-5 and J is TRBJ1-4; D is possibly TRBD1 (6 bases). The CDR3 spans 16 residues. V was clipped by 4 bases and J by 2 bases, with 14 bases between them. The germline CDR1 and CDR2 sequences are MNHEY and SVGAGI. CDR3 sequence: CASSFGRQATNEKLFF. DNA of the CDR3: TGTGCCAGCAGTTTCGGCAGACAGGCGACTAATGAAAAACTGTTTTTT.

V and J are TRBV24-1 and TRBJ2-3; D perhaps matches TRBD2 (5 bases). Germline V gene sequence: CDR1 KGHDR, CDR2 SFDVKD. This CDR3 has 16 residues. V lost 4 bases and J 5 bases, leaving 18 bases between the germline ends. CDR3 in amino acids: CATSDPVLGVRDTQYF. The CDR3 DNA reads TGTGCCACCAGTGACCCAGTTCTCGGGGTTAGAGATACGCAGTATTTT.

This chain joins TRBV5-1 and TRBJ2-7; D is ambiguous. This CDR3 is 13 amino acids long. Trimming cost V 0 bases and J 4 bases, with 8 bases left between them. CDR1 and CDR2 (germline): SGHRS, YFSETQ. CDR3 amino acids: CASSLDQIYEQYF. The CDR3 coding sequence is TGCGCCAGCAGCTTGGACCAGATATACGAGCAGTACTTC.

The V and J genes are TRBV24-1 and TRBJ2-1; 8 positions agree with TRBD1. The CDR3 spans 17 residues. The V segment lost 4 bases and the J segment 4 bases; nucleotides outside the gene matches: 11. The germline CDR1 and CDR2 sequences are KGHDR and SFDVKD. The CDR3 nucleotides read TGTGCCACCAGTGAACGCAAAAGACAGGGGACGTACAATGAGCAGTTCTTC. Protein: CATSERKRQGTYNEQFF.

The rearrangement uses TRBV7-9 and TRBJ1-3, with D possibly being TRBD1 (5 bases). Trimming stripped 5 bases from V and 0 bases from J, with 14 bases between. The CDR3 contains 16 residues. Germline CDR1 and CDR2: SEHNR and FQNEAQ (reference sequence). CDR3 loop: CASSVGQFDSGNTIYF. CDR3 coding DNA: TGTGCCAGCAGCGTAGGACAATTCGACTCTGGAAACACCATATATTTT.

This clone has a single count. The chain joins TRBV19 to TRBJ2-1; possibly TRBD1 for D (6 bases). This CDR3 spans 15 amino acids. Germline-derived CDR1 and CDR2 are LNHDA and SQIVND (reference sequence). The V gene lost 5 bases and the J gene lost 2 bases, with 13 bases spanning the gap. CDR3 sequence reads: CASSPRQAPYNEQFF. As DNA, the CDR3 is TGTGCCAGTAGTCCACGACAGGCACCCTACAATGAGCAGTTCTTC.

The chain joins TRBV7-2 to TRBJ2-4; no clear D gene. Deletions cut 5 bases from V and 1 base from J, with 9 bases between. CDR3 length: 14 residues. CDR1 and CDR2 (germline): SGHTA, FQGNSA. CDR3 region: CASSPGRAKNIQYF. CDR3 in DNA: TGTGCCAGCAGCCCGGGTAGGGCCAAAAACATTCAGTACTTC. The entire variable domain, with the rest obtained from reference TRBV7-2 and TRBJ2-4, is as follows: GAGVSQSPSNKVTEKGKDVELRCDPISGHTALYWYRQSLGQGLEFLIYFQGNSAPDKSGLPSDRFSAERTGGSVSTLTIQRTQQEDSAVYLCASSPGRAKNIQYFGAGTRLSVL.

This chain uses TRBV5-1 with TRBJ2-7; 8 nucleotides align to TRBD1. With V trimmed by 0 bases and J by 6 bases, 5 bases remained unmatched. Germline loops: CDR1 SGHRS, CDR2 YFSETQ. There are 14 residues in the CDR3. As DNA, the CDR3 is TGCGCCAGCAGCTTGGGACAGGGGAAGGTCGAGCAGTACTTC. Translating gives CASSLGQGKVEQYF.

The CDR3 region is CASKKNGGSSYNEQFF. In DNA form, the CDR3 reads TGTGCCAGCAAGAAAAATGGGGGGAGCTCCTACAATGAGCAGTTCTTC. The V and J genes are TRBV11-3 and TRBJ2-1; TRBD2 is a possible D gene (6 bases). Germline V gives CDR1 SGHNT, CDR2 YENEEA. The CDR3 sequence is 16 residues long. The V gene lost 7 bases and the J gene lost 0 bases, with 16 bases spanning the gap.

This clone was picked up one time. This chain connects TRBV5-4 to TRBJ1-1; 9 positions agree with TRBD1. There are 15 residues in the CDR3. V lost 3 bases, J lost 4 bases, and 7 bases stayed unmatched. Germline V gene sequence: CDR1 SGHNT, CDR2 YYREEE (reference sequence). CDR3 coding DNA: TGTGCCAGCAGCTGGGACAGGGCAGGTTTCACTGAAGCTTTCTTT. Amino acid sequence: CASSWDRAGFTEAFF.

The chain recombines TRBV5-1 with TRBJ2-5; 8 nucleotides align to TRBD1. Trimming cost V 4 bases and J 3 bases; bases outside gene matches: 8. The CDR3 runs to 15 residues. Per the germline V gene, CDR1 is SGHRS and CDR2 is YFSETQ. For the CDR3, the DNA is TGCGCCAGCAGCCCGGGAGCGACAGGGGAAGAGACCCAGTACTTC. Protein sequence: CASSPGATGEETQYF. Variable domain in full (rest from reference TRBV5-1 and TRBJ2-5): KAGVTQTPRYLIKTRGQQVTLSCSPISGHRSVSWYQQTPGQGLQFLFEYFSETQRNKGNFPGRFSGRQFSNSRSEMNVSTLELGDSALYLCASSPGATGEETQYFGPGTRLLVL.

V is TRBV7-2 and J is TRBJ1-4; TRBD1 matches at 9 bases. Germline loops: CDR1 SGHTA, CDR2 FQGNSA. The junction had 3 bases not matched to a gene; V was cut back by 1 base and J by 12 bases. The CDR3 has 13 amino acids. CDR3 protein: CASSLVGQGQLFF. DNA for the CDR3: TGTGCCAGCAGCTTAGTGGGACAGGGACAACTGTTTTTT.

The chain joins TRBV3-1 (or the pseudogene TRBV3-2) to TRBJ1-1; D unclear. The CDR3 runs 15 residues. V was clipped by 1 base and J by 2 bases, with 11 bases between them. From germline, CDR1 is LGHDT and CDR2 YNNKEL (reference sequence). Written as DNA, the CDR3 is TGTGCCAGCAGCCAAGGTCACCTTAGAAACACTGAAGCTTTCTTT. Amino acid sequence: CASSQGHLRNTEAFF.